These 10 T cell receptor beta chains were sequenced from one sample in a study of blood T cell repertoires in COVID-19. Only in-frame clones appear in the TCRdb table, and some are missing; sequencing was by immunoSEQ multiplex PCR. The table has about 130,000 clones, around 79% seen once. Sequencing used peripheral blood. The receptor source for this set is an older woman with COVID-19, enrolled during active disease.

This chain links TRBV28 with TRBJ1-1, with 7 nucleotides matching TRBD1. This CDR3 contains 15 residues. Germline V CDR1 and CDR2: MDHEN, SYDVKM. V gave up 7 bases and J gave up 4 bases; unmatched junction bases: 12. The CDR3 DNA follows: TGTGCCAGCACCCAGGTAAAGGGGGCGCGCACTGAAGCTTTCTTT. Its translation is CASTQVKGARTEAFF.

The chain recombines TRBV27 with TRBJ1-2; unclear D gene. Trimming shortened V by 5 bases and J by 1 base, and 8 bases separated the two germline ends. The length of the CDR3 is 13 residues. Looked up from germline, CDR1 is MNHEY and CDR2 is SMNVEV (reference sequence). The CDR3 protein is CASSAASNYGYTF. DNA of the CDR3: TGTGCCAGCAGTGCTGCCAGTAACTATGGCTACACCTTC.

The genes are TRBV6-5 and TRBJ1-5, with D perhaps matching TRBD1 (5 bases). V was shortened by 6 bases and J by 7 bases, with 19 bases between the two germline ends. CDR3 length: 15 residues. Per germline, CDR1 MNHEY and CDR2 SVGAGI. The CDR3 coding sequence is TGTGCCAGCAGCCATGGTGGGGCGCCACAGCAGCCCCAGCATTTT. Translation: CASSHGGAPQQPQHF.

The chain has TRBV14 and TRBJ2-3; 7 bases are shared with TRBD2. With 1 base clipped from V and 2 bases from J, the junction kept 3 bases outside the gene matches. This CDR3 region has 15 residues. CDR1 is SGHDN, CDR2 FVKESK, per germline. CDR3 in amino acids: CASSQVGGFTDTQYF. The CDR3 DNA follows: TGTGCCAGCAGCCAAGTCGGGGGGTTCACAGATACGCAGTATTTT.

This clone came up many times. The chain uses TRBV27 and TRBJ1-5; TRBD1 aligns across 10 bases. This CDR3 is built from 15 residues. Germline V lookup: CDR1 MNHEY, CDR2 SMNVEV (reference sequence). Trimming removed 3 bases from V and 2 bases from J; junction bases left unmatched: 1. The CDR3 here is CASSLTGGGNQPQHF. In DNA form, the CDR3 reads TGTGCCAGCAGTTTGACAGGGGGCGGCAATCAGCCCCAGCATTTT.

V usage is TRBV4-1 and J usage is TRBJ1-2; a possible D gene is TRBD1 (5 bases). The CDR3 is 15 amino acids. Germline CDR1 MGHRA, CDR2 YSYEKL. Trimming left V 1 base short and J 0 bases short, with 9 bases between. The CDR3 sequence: CASSQGGDSNYGYTF. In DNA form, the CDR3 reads TGCGCCAGCAGCCAAGGAGGGGACTCTAACTATGGCTACACCTTC.

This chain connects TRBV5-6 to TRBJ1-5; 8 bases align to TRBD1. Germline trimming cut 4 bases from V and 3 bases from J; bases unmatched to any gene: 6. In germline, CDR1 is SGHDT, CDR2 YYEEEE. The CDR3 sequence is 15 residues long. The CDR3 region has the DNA TGTGCCAGCAGCCTAGGACAGGGCTTCAATCAGCCCCAGCATTTT. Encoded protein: CASSLGQGFNQPQHF.

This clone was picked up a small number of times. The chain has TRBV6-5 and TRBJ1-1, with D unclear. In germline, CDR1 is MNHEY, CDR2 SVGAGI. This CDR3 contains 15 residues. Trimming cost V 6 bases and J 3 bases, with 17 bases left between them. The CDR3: CASSSRYTLDTEAFF. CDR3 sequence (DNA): TGTGCCAGCAGCTCTAGGTACACTCTGGACACTGAAGCTTTCTTT.

CDR3 nucleotide sequence: TGCGCCAGCAGCTTGGCCACATCCATGGACACTGAAGCTTTCTTT. Residues: CASSLATSMDTEAFF. The gene calls are TRBV5-1 and TRBJ1-1; D gene unclear. The V end lost 0 bases, the J end lost 3 bases, and 12 bases lay between the germline ends. Germline values: CDR1 SGHRS, CDR2 YFSETQ. The CDR3 runs 15 residues. The whole variable domain, remainder taken from reference TRBV5-1 and TRBJ1-1, is KAGVTQTPRYLIKTRGQQVTLSCSPISGHRSVSWYQQTPGQGLQFLFEYFSETQRNKGNFPGRFSGRQFSNSRSEMNVSTLELGDSALYLCASSLATSMDTEAFFGQGTRLTVV.

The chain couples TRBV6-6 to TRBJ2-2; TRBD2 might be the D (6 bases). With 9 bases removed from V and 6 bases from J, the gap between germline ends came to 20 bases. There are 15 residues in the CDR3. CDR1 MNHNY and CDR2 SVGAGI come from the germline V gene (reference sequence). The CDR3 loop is CASRPIQRGAGELFF. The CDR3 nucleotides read TGTGCCAGTCGTCCAATTCAACGCGGGGCCGGGGAGCTGTTTTTT.